The 28 T cell receptor beta chains listed next were all sequenced from one sample in a study of T cells in Graves' hyperthyroidism and ophthalmopathy. Amplified TCR beta CDR3 regions came from RNA transcripts. Using the HTBI primer set, a first-round RT-PCR was run on the TCR CDR3. TCRdb independently ran MiXCR on the multiplex PCR reads; one entry per CDR3 protein. The sample records some 92,000 distinct CDR3 sequences, approximately 42% being singletons. The sequenced sample was peripheral blood or thyroid tissue (not recorded which). The receptors derive from a woman in her twenties or thirties with Graves' hyperthyroidism.

This clonotype was seen at least ten times. DNA of the CDR3: TGCAGTGCTAGAGATCGGATAGGGTTTAGCAATCAGCCCCAGCATTTT. Translating it yields CSARDRIGFSNQPQHF. This sequence joins TRBV20-1 and TRBJ1-5; D not certain. Germline V lookup: CDR1 DFQATT, CDR2 SNEGSKA (reference sequence). This CDR3 is 16 amino acids long. Trimming cost V 0 bases and J 0 bases, with 12 bases left between them.

This clonotype is large (0.1 to 1%) within its sample. This chain connects TRBV25-1 to TRBJ1-1; TRBD1 agrees at 7 bases. V shed 4 bases, J shed 3 bases, and the junction held 5 bases outside the gene matches. This CDR3 has 14 residues. The germline V gene has CDR1 MGHDK and CDR2 SYGVNS. The CDR3 here is CASSGVQGYTEAFF. CDR3 nucleotide sequence: TGTGCCAGCAGTGGCGTACAGGGGTACACTGAAGCTTTCTTT. Based on the CDR3 plus reference TRBV25-1 and TRBJ1-1, the full variable domain is EADIYQTPRYLVIGTGKKITLECSQTMGHDKMYWYQQDPGMELHLIHYSYGVNSTEKGDLSSESTVSRIRTEHFPLTLESARPSHTSQYLCASSGVQGYTEAFFGQGTRLTVV.

On this clonotype: This could be a read error, since a much larger clone is one nucleotide away. J is TRBJ2-3 and V is TRBV10-1; a weak D match, TRBD1 (5 bases). The CDR3 consists of 13 residues. Germline CDR1 is WNHNN and CDR2 is SYGVQD (reference sequence). CDR3 bases: TGCGCCAGCAGTGTCGAGGACACAGATATGCAGTATTTT. It is translated as CASSVEDTDMQYF.

This clonotype has a count of ten or more. The V gene is TRBV11-2, the J gene TRBJ2-3, with D perhaps matching TRBD1 (6 bases). Trimming stripped 5 bases from V and 11 bases from J, with 17 bases between. CDR1 and CDR2 (germline): SGHAT, FQNNGV. CDR3 length equals 13 residues. CDR3 bases: TGTGCCAGCAGCACTGACAGGAGCGAGGGGCAGTATTTT. Amino acids: CASSTDRSEGQYF.

This clonotype was observed at least ten times. The chain joins TRBV7-2 to TRBJ2-7, with no clear D. Trimming pared 5 bases from V and 1 base from J, leaving 12 bases between. This CDR3 spans 14 amino acids. CDR1 SGHTA and CDR2 FQGNSA come from the germline V gene. CDR3 sequence: CASSLLGRSYEQYF. CDR3 bases: TGTGCCAGCAGCCTCCTCGGACGGTCCTACGAGCAGTACTTC.

J is TRBJ1-2 and V is TRBV30, with D perhaps TRBD1 (5 bases). The CDR3 totals 15 residues. V lost 2 bases and J 8 bases, leaving 21 bases between the germline ends. CDR1 and CDR2 from the germline V gene are GTSNPN and SVGIG (reference sequence). The CDR3, as DNA: TGTGCCTGGAGTCTACGGGACGGAAGACTAGCGGGCTACACCTTC. It encodes CAWSLRDGRLAGYTF.

This clonotype has at least ten counts. The chain couples TRBV10-3 to TRBJ1-5; 9 bases match TRBD1. CDR1 is ENHRY and CDR2 is SYGVKD in the germline V gene. The CDR3 runs to 15 residues. The V segment lost 3 bases and the J segment 7 bases; nucleotides outside the gene matches: 7. For the CDR3, the DNA is TGTGCCATCAGTGATTCGGGACAGGGTGGACAGCCCCAGCATTTT. As protein: CAISDSGQGGQPQHF.

This clonotype occurred many times. The chain couples TRBV9 to TRBJ2-2; D is undetermined. The CDR3 is 11 residues long. Germline lookup yields CDR1 SGDLS and CDR2 YYNGEE. Trimming removed 1 base from V and 6 bases from J, with 1 base in between. This CDR3 is CASSVPGELFF. CDR3 DNA: TGTGCCAGCAGCGTACCCGGGGAGCTGTTTTTT.

This sequence joins TRBV5-5 and TRBJ1-1; D may be TRBD1 (6 bases). V was clipped by 5 bases and J by 0 bases, with 17 bases between them. The CDR3 consists of 16 residues. Germline V gene sequence: CDR1 SGHKS, CDR2 YYEKEE (reference sequence). Here the CDR3 reads CASSSGRGRMNTEAFF. In nucleotides, the CDR3 is TGTGCCAGCAGTTCCGGCAGGGGAAGGATGAACACTGAAGCTTTCTTT. Full variable domain (rest looked up from reference TRBV5-5 and TRBJ1-1): DAGVTQSPTHLIKTRGQQVTLRCSPISGHKSVSWYQQVLGQGPQFIFQYYEKEERGRGNFPDRFSARQFPNYSSELNVNALLLGDSALYLCASSSGRGRMNTEAFFGQGTRLTVV.

CDR3 sequence (DNA): TGTGCCAGCAGTTTGGGACTAGCGGGAGTTTCAGATACGCAGTATTTT. Its protein is CASSLGLAGVSDTQYF. The rearrangement links TRBV28 to TRBJ2-3; TRBD2 aligns across 14 bases. CDR3 length equals 16 residues. With V trimmed by 3 bases and J by 4 bases, 3 bases remained unmatched. CDR1 and CDR2 (germline): MDHEN, SYDVKM.

The sample holds many counts of this clonotype. This chain joins TRBV15 and TRBJ1-1; TRBD1 might be the D (5 bases). V was shortened by 6 bases and J by 1 base, with 9 bases between the two germline ends. CDR1 and CDR2 from the germline V gene are LNHNV and YYDKDF (reference sequence). The CDR3 covers 13 residues. The CDR3 bases are TGTGCCACCAGTACAGACAGGAACACTGAAGCTTTCTTT. Translating gives CATSTDRNTEAFF.

A few counts support this clonotype. The V call is TRBV7-6, the J call TRBJ2-5; TRBD2 matches 9 bases. The V and J ends lost 3 bases and 5 bases, in that order; junction bases with no gene match: 10. CDR3 size: 16 residues. CDR1 and CDR2 from the germline V gene are SGHVS and FNYEAQ. The CDR3 DNA reads TGTGCCAGCAGCTTCGCGGGGCCTAGCGGGATGGAGACCCAGTACTTC. This encodes CASSFAGPSGMETQYF.

This clonotype appeared once. A much bigger clone sits one base away, suggesting this may be a read error. This chain uses TRBV27 with TRBJ1-2; 10 positions agree with TRBD1. This CDR3 region has 17 residues. Germline-derived CDR1 and CDR2 are MNHEY and SMNVEV (reference sequence). DNA of the CDR3: TGTGCCAGCAGTTTAGGGGGACAGGGGAGTGTTTGGAGTGGCTACGCCTTC. Protein: CASSLGGQGSVWSGYAF.

Worth noting for this clonotype: It may be a read error: a sequence one base away is much more abundant. The V and J genes are TRBV20-1 and TRBJ2-7; 10 bases match TRBD2. CDR1 is DFQATT, CDR2 SNEGSKA, per germline (reference sequence). This CDR3 is 15 amino acids long. The CDR3 region has the DNA TGCAGTGCAAACTTTCCGGAGCGGGAGGGGGACGAGCAGCACTTC. Residues: CSANFPEREGDEQHF.

This clonotype was observed once. Given the absence of the conserved phenylalanine or tryptophan at the CDR3 end, a read error is likely. The chain's CDR3 is CASSRGLAGGPDTQYL. CDR3 DNA sequence: TGTGCCAGCAGTAGGGGACTAGCGGGAGGGCCCGATACGCAGTATCTT. The chain has TRBV7-9 and TRBJ2-3; 16 nucleotides align to TRBD2. This CDR3 is 16 amino acids long. Germline trimming cut 6 bases from V and 6 bases from J; bases unmatched to any gene: 6. Germline CDR1 reads SEHNR; CDR2 reads FQNEAQ (reference sequence).

This clonotype was counted many times. This rearrangement joins TRBV11-2 to TRBJ1-1; 7 bases line up with TRBD1. This CDR3 comprises 16 residues. The germline V gene encodes CDR1 SGHAT and CDR2 FQNNGV. Unmatched junction bases numbered 8, after V lost 1 base and J lost 3 bases. Here the CDR3 DNA reads TGTGCCAGCAGCTTAGTCCAGGCAGGGGGGCACACTGAAGCTTTCTTT. The encoded protein is CASSLVQAGGHTEAFF.

The gene calls are TRBV10-3 and TRBJ2-5; 10 nucleotides match TRBD1. Unmatched junction bases numbered 6, after V lost 10 bases and J lost 4 bases. CDR1 is ENHRY, CDR2 SYGVKD, per germline. The CDR3 totals 13 residues. DNA of the CDR3: TGTGCCACACTGGGACAGGGGTTAGAGACCCAGTACTTC. It specifies CATLGQGLETQYF.

This chain links TRBV25-1 with TRBJ2-1; TRBD2 agrees at 7 bases. J lost 9 bases, V lost 6 bases, and 5 bases had no gene match. CDR1 and CDR2 (germline): MGHDK, SYGVNS. The CDR3 runs 12 residues. The chain's CDR3 is CASSATSSEQFF. The DNA of the CDR3 is TGTGCCAGCAGCGCGACTAGCAGTGAGCAGTTCTTC. Looking up the rest from reference TRBV25-1 and TRBJ2-1 gives the full variable domain: EADIYQTPRYLVIGTGKKITLECSQTMGHDKMYWYQQDPGMELHLIHYSYGVNSTEKGDLSSESTVSRIRTEHFPLTLESARPSHTSQYLCASSATSSEQFFGPGTRLTVL.

This clonotype has a count of ten or more. The chain joins TRBV12-3 or TRBV12-4 to TRBJ1-5; maybe TRBD1 (6 bases). V lost 7 bases and J lost 2, with 18 bases in between. This CDR3 is built from 16 residues. CDR3 sequence: CASTKRGGFGNQPQHF. In nucleotides, the CDR3 is TGTGCCAGCACCAAGAGGGGGGGTTTTGGCAATCAGCCCCAGCATTTT.

Ten or more counts support this clonotype. V usage is TRBV5-6 and J usage is TRBJ2-5; D ambiguous. This CDR3 comprises 12 residues. Trimming pared 0 bases from V and 4 bases from J, leaving 4 bases between. Germline CDR1 SGHDT, CDR2 YYEEEE. CDR3 in DNA: TGTGCCAGCAGCTTGGGGGCAGAGACCCAGTACTTC. Residues: CASSLGAETQYF.

V and J are TRBV7-9 and TRBJ1-2, with D possibly matching TRBD1 (6 bases). Germline CDR1 and CDR2: SEHNR and FQNEAQ (reference sequence). This CDR3 is built from 13 residues. V lost 2 bases to trimming and J lost 4 bases, with 8 bases between them. In DNA, the CDR3 is TGTGCCAGCAGCTTATGGGGGGCCTATGGCTACACCTTC. The encoded protein is CASSLWGAYGYTF.

V and J are TRBV28 and TRBJ1-1; TRBD1 is a possible D gene (6 bases). With 5 bases removed from V and 5 bases from J, the gap between germline ends came to 12 bases. In germline, CDR1 is MDHEN, CDR2 SYDVKM. This CDR3 contains 13 residues. The CDR3 nucleotides are TGTGCCAGCAGTGCACAGGGTCGGACTGAAGCTTTCTTT. It is translated as CASSAQGRTEAFF.

As for this clonotype: The CDR3 ends on some other residue instead of the conserved phenylalanine or tryptophan, so this is likely a read error. The chain joins TRBV5-1 to TRBJ1-1; D ambiguous. CDR3 size: 14 residues. The germline CDR1 and CDR2 sequences are SGHRS and YFSETQ. With 1 base removed from V and 1 base from J, the gap between germline ends came to 8 bases. CDR3 sequence: CASSLLAGNTEAFP. CDR3 bases: TGCGCCAGCAGCTTGCTGGCCGGGAACACTGAAGCTTTCCCC.

Concerning this clonotype: Because it lacks the conserved phenylalanine or tryptophan at the end, this CDR3 is likely a read error. The limits of the CDR3 on the DNA are not certain, so only TCRdb's listed CDR3 is given. The chain couples TRBV7-6 to TRBJ2-5; the tabulated D call, TRBD1, remains unverified against the DNA. With termini counted, the CDR3 has 9 amino acids. Germline lookup yields CDR1 SGHVS and CDR2 FNYEAQ. The CDR3 here is CASSPVPIS.

Only one count was recorded for this clonotype. CDR3 region: CSARGTETQHF. CDR3 in DNA: TGCAGTGCTAGGGGGACAGAGACCCAGCATTTT. The chain is built from TRBV20-1 and TRBJ1-5, with 7 nucleotides matching TRBD1. This CDR3 contains 11 residues. J lost 11 bases, V lost 3 bases, and 4 bases had no gene match. The V gene's germline CDR1 is DFQATT and CDR2 SNEGSKA (reference sequence).

This clonotype has ten or more counts. The J gene is TRBJ1-1, the V gene TRBV4-2; TRBD1 agrees at 9 bases. V trimming: 4 bases; J trimming: 5 bases; junction bases outside the gene matches: 8. The CDR3 runs to 15 residues. Germline V gene sequence: CDR1 LGHNA, CDR2 YNFKEQ. The CDR3 protein is CASSPGTGFWTEAFF. In DNA form, the CDR3 reads TGTGCCAGCAGCCCGGGGACAGGGTTTTGGACTGAAGCTTTCTTT.

The CDR3 loop reads CASSNRDGVPFRQETQYF. DNA for the CDR3: TGTGCCAGCAGCAACCGGGACGGCGTCCCTTTTAGGCAAGAGACCCAGTACTTC. The V call is TRBV9, the J call TRBJ2-5, with D perhaps TRBD1 or TRBD2 (5 bases each). V dropped 4 bases and J dropped 2 bases, with 24 bases sitting between them. The CDR3 has 18 residues. CDR1 and CDR2 from the germline V gene are SGDLS and YYNGEE.

This clonotype was seen ten or more times. The chain is built from TRBV2 and TRBJ1-2; D remains unclear. The germline V gene encodes CDR1 SNHLY and CDR2 FYNNEI. The CDR3 is made up of 12 amino acids. Trimming removed 6 bases from V and 0 bases from J, with 5 bases in between. CDR3 bases: TGTGCCAGCAGCCTAGCTAACTATGGCTACACCTTC. Residues: CASSLANYGYTF.